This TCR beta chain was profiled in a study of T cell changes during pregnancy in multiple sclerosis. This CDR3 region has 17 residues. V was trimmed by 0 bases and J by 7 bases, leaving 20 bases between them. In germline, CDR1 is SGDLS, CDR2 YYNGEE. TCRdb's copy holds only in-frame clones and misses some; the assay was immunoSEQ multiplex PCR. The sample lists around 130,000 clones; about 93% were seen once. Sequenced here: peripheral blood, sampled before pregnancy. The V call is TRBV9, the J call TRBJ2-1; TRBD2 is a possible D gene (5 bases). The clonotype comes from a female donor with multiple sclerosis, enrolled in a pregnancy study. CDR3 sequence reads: CASSVGPGIKFGNEQFF. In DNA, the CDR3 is TGTGCCAGCAGCGTAGGCCCGGGAATAAAGTTTGGTAATGAGCAGTTCTTC.